A few counts support the clone carrying this TCR beta chain. This entry is derived from a study of early T cells in non-severe SARS-CoV-2 infection. cDNA molecules, individually, were tagged with unique molecular identifiers. TCRdb reprocessed the 5' RACE reads with MiXCR, giving one entry per CDR3 protein. The sample holds tens of thousands of distinct CDR3 sequences, 5% to 6.5% seen once. CDR3 length: 13 amino acids. CDR1 is ENHRY and CDR2 is SYGVKD in the germline V gene. The ends were cut back, 4 bases at V and 0 bases at J, with 7 bases in the middle. The TCR was taken from an adult who was a healthcare worker with PCR-confirmed SARS-CoV-2 infection or an uninfected control (not recorded which). Material for sequencing was whole blood. This chain uses TRBV10-3 with TRBJ2-7; D unclear. CDR3 bases: TGTGCCATCAGTGCGATGAGCTCCTACGAGCAGTACTTC. Protein sequence: CAISAMSSYEQYF.